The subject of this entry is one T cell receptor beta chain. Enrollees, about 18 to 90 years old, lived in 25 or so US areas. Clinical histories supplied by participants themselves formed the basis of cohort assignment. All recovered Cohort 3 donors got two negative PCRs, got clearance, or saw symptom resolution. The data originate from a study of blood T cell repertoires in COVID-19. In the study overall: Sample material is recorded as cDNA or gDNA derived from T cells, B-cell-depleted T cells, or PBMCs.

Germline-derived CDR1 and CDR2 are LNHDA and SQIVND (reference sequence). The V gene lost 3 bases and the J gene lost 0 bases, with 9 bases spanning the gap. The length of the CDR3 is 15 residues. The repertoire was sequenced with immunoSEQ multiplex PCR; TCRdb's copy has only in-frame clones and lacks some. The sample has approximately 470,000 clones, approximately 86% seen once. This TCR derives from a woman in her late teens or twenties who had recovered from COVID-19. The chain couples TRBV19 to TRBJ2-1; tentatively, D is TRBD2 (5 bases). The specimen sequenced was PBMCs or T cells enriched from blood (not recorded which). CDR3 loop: CASSITGSSYNEQFF. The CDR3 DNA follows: TGTGCCAGTAGTATCACGGGGTCCTCCTACAATGAGCAGTTCTTC. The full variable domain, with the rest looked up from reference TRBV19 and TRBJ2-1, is DGGITQSPKYLFRKEGQNVTLSCEQNLNHDAMYWYRQDPGQGLRLIYYSQIVNDFQKGDIAEGYSVSREKKESFPLTVTSAQKNPTAFYLCASSITGSSYNEQFFGPGTRLTVL.